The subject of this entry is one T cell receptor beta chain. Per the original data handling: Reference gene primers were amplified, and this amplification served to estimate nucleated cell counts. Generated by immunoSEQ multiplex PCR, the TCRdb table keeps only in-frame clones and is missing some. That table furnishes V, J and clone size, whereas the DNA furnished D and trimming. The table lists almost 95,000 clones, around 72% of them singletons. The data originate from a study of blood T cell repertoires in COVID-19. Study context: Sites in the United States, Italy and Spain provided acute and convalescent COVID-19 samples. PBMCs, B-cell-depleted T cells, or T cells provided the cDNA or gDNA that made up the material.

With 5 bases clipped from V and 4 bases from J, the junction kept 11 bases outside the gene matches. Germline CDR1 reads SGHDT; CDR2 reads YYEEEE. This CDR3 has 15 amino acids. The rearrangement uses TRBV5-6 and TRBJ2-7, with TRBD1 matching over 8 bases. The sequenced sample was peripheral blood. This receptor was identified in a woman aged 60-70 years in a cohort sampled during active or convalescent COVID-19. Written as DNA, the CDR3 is TGTGCCAGCAGTGAGACAGGGGTCCCTTTTTACGAGCAGTACTTC. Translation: CASSETGVPFYEQYF. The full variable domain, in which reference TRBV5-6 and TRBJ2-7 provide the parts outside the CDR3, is DAGVTQSPTHLIKTRGQQVTLRCSPKSGHDTVSWYQQALGQGPQFIFQYYEEEERQRGNFPDRFSGHQFPNYSSELNVNALLLGDSALYLCASSETGVPFYEQYFGPGTRLTVT.